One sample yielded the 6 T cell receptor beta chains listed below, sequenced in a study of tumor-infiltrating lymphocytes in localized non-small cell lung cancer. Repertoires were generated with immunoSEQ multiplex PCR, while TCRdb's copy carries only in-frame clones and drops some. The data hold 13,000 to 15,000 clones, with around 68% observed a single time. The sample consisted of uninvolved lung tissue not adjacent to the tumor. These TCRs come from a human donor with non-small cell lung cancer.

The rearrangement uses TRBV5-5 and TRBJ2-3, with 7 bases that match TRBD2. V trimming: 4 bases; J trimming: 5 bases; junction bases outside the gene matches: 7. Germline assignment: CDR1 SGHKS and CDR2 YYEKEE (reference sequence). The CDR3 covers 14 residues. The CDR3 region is CASSPGPGGDTQYF. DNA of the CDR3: TGTGCCAGCAGCCCGGGACCGGGGGGAGATACGCAGTATTTT.

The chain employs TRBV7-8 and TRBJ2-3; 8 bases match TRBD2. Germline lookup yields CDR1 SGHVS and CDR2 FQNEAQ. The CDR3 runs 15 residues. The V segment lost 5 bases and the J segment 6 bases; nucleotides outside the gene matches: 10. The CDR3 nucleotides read TGTGCCAGCAGCACTTGGACTAGCTCTGGCGATACGCAGTATTTT. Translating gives CASSTWTSSGDTQYF.

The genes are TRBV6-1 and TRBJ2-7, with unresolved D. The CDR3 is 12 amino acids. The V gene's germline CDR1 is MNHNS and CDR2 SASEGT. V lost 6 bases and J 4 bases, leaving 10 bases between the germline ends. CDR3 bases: TGTGCCAGCAGCTGGACCGGGTACGAGCAGTACGTC. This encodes CASSWTGYEQYV.

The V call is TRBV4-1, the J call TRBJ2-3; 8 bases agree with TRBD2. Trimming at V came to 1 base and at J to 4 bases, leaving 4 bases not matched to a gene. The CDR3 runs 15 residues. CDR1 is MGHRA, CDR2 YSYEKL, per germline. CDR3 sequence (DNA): TGCGCCAGCAGCCAAGTCAGCGGGAGACCAGATACGCAGTATTTT. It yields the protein CASSQVSGRPDTQYF.

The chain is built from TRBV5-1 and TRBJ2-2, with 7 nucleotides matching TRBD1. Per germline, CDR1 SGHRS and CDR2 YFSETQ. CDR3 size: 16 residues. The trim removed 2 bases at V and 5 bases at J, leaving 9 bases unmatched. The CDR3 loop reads CASSLTRDRRTGELFF. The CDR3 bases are TGCGCCAGCAGCTTAACCCGGGACAGAAGAACCGGGGAGCTGTTTTTT.

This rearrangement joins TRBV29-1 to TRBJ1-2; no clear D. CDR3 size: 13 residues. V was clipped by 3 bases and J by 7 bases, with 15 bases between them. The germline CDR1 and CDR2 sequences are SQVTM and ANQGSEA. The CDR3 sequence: CSVDGLSVGGYTF. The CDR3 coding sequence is TGCAGCGTTGATGGACTCTCGGTCGGTGGCTACACCTTC.